This paragraph reports one T cell receptor beta chain. Its antigen is unknown. Other DNA sequences within the sample encode an identical CDR3. The study reverse transcribed the entire isolated RNA, so it sequenced expressed TCRB transcripts. Using immunoSEQ multiplex PCR, the repertoire was profiled, and TCRdb retains in-frame clones only, with some absent. The table lists 900,000 or so clones, about a sixth of them singletons, with 0.02% to 0.025% in the top ten. The data are from a study of beta chain features in type 1 diabetes. For the study at large: Healthy donors resembled patients in age, gender and cell yields.

Regarding the study as a whole: Individuals with type 1 diabetes displayed fewer insertions and more deletions at VDJ junctions. There was no resolution here of whether HLA type influences TCRB rearrangement. In the patient group, naive, central memory and Treg TCRB repertoires seemed more alike than in the healthy donor group.

This CDR3 has 12 residues. V was clipped by 2 bases and J by 5 bases, with 6 bases between them. CDR1 is KGHSH and CDR2 is LQKENI in the germline V gene. Sequenced input: naive CD4+ T cells from blood. This sequence was found in a woman aged 18-35 years in good health. V is TRBV18 and J is TRBJ2-5, with no clear D. The CDR3 sequence is CASSPGLETQYF. The CDR3 DNA reads as TGTGCCAGCTCACCAGGGCTCGAGACCCAGTACTTC.